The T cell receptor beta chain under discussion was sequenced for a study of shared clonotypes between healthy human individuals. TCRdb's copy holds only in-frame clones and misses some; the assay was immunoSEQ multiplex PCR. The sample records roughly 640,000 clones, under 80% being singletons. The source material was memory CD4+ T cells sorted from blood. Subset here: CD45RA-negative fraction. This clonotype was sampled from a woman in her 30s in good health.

DNA of the CDR3: TGTGCCAGCAGCTTGGTCCCAAGCAATGAGCAGTTCTTC. Its protein is CASSLVPSNEQFF. The genes are TRBV5-5 and TRBJ2-1, with D unclear. Germline loops: CDR1 SGHKS, CDR2 YYEKEE (reference sequence). The CDR3 is 13 amino acids. Trimming left V 0 bases short and J 6 bases short, with 7 bases between.